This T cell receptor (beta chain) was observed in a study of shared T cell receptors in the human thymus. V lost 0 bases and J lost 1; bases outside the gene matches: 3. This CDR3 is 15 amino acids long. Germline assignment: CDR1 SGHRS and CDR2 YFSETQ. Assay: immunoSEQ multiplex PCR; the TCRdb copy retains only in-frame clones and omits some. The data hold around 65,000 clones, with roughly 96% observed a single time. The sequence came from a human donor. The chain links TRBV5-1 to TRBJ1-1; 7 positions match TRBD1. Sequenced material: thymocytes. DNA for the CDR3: TGCGCCAGCAGCTTGGGACAGGGCAGGAACACTGAAGCTTTCTTT. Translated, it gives CASSLGQGRNTEAFF. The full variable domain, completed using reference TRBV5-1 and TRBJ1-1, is KAGVTQTPRYLIKTRGQQVTLSCSPISGHRSVSWYQQTPGQGLQFLFEYFSETQRNKGNFPGRFSGRQFSNSRSEMNVSTLELGDSALYLCASSLGQGRNTEAFFGQGTRLTVV.